This T cell receptor beta chain emerged from a study of OX40 agonist ivuxolimab in advanced cancers. As for the study in general: Enrollees could have had prior anti-PD-1, anti-PD-L1 or anti-CTLA-4 therapy, which under 50% had received. Broader study findings: Part of the nonresponder group also had normalized T-cell clonal expansion that was low. The 0.1-3.0 mg/kg partial responders had among the lowest clonal expansion.

A single count supports this clone. Its antigen is not known. The data were produced by immunoSEQ multiplex PCR, yet TCRdb's version contains in-frame clones alone and is incomplete. The repertoire consists of 65,000 to 70,000 clones, with 90% occurring once and the leading ten covering more than 9%. This CDR3 has 20 residues. Here the sequenced sample was CD4+ or CD8+ T cells sorted from blood, taken in a trial of the OX40 agonist ivuxolimab. The V and J genes are TRBV12-2 and TRBJ2-6. TRBV12-2 is a listed pseudogene. This clonotype originated in an adult with an advanced solid tumor such as melanoma, head and neck, liver or kidney cancer. In DNA, the CDR3 is TGTGCAAGTCGCTTAGCGCGGGGGCAGGGGGACTTCTCTGGGGCCAACGTCCTGACTTTC. This translates into CASRLARGQGDFSGANVLTF.